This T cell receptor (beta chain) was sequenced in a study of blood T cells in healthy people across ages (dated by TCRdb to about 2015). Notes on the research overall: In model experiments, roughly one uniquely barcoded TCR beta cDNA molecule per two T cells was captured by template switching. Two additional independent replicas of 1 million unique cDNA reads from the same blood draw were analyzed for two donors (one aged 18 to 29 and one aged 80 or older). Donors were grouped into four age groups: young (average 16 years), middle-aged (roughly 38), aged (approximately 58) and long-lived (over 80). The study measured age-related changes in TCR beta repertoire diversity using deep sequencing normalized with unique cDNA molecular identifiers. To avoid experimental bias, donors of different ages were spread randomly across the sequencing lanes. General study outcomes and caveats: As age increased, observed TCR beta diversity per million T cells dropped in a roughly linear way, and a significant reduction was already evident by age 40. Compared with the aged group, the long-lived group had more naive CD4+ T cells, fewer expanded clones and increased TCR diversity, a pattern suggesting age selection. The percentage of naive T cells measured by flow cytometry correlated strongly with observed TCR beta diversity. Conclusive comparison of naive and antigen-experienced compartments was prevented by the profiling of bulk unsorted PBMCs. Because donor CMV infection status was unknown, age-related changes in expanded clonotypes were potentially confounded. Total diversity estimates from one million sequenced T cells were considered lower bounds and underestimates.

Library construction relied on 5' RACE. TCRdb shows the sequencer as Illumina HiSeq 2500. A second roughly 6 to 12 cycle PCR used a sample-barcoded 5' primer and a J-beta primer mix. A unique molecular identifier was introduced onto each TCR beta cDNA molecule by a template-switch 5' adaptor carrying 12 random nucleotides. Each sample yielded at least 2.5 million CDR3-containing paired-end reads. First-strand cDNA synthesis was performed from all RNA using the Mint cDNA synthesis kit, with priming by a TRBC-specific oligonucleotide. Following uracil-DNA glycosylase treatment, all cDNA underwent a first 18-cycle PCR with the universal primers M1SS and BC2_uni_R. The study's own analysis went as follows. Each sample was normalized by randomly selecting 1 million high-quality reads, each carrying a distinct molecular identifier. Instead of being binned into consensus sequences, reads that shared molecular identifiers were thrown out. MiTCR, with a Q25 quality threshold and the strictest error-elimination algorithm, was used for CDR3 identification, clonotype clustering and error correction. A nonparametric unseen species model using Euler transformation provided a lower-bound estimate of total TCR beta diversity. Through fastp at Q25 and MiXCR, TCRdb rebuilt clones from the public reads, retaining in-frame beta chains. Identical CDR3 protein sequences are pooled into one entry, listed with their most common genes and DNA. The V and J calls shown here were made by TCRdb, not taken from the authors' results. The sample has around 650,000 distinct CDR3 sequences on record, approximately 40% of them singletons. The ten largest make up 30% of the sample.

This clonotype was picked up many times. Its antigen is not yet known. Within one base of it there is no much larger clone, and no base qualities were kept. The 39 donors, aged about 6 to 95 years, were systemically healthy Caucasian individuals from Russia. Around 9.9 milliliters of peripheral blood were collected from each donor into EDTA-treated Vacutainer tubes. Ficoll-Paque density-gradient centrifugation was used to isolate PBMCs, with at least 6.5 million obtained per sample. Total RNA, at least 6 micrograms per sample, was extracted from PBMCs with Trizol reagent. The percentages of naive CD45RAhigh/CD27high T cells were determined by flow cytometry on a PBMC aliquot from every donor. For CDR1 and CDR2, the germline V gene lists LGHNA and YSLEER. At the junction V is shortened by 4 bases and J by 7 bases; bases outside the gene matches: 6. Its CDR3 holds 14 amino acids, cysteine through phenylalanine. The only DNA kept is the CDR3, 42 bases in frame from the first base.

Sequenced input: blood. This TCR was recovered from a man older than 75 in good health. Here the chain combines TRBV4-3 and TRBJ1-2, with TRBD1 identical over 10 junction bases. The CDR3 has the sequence CASSPHGTGAGYTF. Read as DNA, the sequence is TGCGCCAGCAGCCCCCACGGGACAGGGGCTGGCTACACCTTC.